The 22 T cell receptor beta chains listed next were all sequenced from one sample in a study of T cells in women clearing cervical HPV infection. Only in-frame clones appear in the TCRdb table, and some are missing; sequencing was by immunoSEQ multiplex PCR. The sample holds roughly 37,000 clones. The sequencing sample was made of blood buffy coat. Receptors were obtained from a woman between 18 and 69 years old with a cervical HPV16 infection that either progressed to CIN3+ or cleared (not recorded which).

Comment on this clone: Read data end 3 residues before the CDR3 end; the end is taken from the germline J gene. Distinct nucleotide sequences in the sample also encode this CDR3. The chain combines TRBV19 with TRBJ2-3, with 7 bases that match TRBD2. The CDR3 totals 14 residues. Germline trimming cut 5 bases from V and 6 bases from J; bases unmatched to any gene: 8. The germline CDR1 and CDR2 sequences are LNHDA and SQIVND (reference sequence). CDR3 loop: CASSVTSGTDTQYF. CDR3 bases read: TGTGCCAGTAGTGTGACGAGCGGGACCGATACG.

As for this clone: Read sequence stops 3 residues before the CDR3 end, and the germline J gene provides the missing end. This chain joins TRBV2 and TRBJ2-3, with a possible D match to TRBD2 (7 bases). Germline loops: CDR1 SNHLY, CDR2 FYNNEI. CDR3 length equals 16 residues. The CDR3 region is CASSTGGGGNNQPQYF. The covered CDR3 bases are TGTGCCAGCAGTACCGGAGGGGGAGGGAACAATCAGCCG.

CDR3 protein: CASSQSVYSPLHF. CDR3 DNA (partial): TGCGCCAGCAGCCAATCAGTGTATTCACCC. The genes are TRBV5-1 and TRBJ1-6; the D is unclear. The read halts 3 residues ahead of the CDR3 end, with the missing end drawn from the germline J gene. Per the germline V gene, CDR1 is SGHRS and CDR2 is YFSETQ. This CDR3 region has 13 residues. Trimming cost V 4 bases and J 8 bases, with 10 bases left between them.

Note on this clone: From the germline J gene comes the end of the CDR3, since the read stops 3 residues before it. V gene TRBV5-4 combines with J gene TRBJ1-2, with TRBD1 as a possible D gene (6 bases). There are 12 residues in the CDR3. Germline V lookup: CDR1 SGHNT, CDR2 YYREEE (reference sequence). Partial CDR3 DNA: TGTGCCAGCAGCTACGGACAGTGGGGC. Translation gives CASSYGQWG. The whole CDR3 region reads CASSYGQWGYTF.

Notes on this clone: From the germline J gene comes the end of the CDR3, since the read stops 3 residues before it. The chain combines TRBV5-1 with TRBJ2-3; 9 bases match TRBD2. The CDR3 extends over 15 amino acids. Germline CDR1 and CDR2: SGHRS and YFSETQ. Losses at the gene ends were 2 bases for V and 3 bases for J; bases not matched to a gene: 4. The CDR3 reads CASSFSGGHTDTQYF. The part of the CDR3 DNA that was read is TGCGCCAGCAGCTTTAGCGGGGGACATACAGATACG.

Details on this clone: The observed sequence ends 3 residues before the CDR3 terminus, with the missing tail filled in from the germline J gene. The chain has TRBV5-4 and TRBJ2-1; 16 bases map to TRBD2. With 3 bases clipped from V and 9 bases from J, the junction kept 3 bases outside the gene matches. This CDR3 is 15 amino acids long. Germline V gives CDR1 SGHNT, CDR2 YYREEE (reference sequence). CDR3: CASSSGLAGGLEQFF. The sequenced CDR3 bases are TGTGCCAGCAGCTCGGGACTAGCGGGAGGGCTTGAG.

Partial CDR3 DNA: TGTGCCAGCAGTGAAAGGGCGGGAGGATACGATGAG. This encodes CASSERAGGYDE. The whole CDR3 protein reads CASSERAGGYDEQFF. This rearrangement joins TRBV6-1 to TRBJ2-1, with 8 bases lining up with TRBD2. Coverage ceases 3 residues before the CDR3 finishes, and the germline J gene fills in the end. Trimming took 2 bases from V and 8 from J; bases not matched to a gene: 8. The V gene's germline CDR1 is MNHNS and CDR2 SASEGT. The CDR3 contains 15 residues.

With regard to this clone: Read coverage stops 3 residues before the CDR3 terminus; the germline J gene supplies the remainder. The chain links TRBV13 to TRBJ2-1, with 8 bases fitting TRBD1. CDR1 is PRHDT and CDR2 is FYEKMQ in the germline V gene (reference sequence). The CDR3 has 15 amino acids. After removal of 0 bases from V and 6 bases from J, the junction contained 4 bases not matched to a gene. The CDR3 here is CASSLGDRVVNEQFF. CDR3 DNA, as far as it was read: TGTGCCAGCAGCTTAGGGGACAGGGTAGTCAATGAG. The variable domain in full, with the rest retrieved from reference TRBV13 and TRBJ2-1, is AAGVIQSPRHLIKEKRETATLKCYPIPRHDTVYWYQQGPGQDPQFLISFYEKMQSDKGSIPDRFSAQQFSDYHSELNMSSLELGDSALYFCASSLGDRVVNEQFFGPGTRLTVL.

A remark on this clone: With the read ending 3 residues before the CDR3 end, the germline J gene is used to fill in that end. V gene TRBV5-4 combines with J gene TRBJ2-4, with 10 bases matching TRBD1. Trimming cost V 0 bases and J 9 bases; bases outside gene matches: 3. This CDR3 region has 14 residues. Germline V gives CDR1 SGHNT, CDR2 YYREEE (reference sequence). The covered CDR3 bases are TGTGCCAGCAGCTTGGGTGGACAGGGGGGCATT. Amino acids: CASSLGGQGGI. The entire CDR3 reads CASSLGGQGGIQYF.

Comments on this clone: The CDR3 end falls 3 residues outside the read, so it is completed with the germline J gene. At the DNA level, this CDR3 is encoded by other sequences in the same sample as well. This chain joins TRBV7-9 and TRBJ2-3; 13 nucleotides match TRBD2. Germline assignment: CDR1 SEHNR and CDR2 FQNEAQ (reference sequence). The trim removed 8 bases at V and 2 bases at J, leaving 1 base unmatched. The CDR3 has 14 amino acids. Here the CDR3 reads CASGTSGNTDTQYF. The CDR3 DNA, read in part, is TGTGCCAGCGGGACTAGCGGGAACACAGATACG.

On this clone: The read gets to within 3 residues of the CDR3 end, and the germline J gene fills in the rest. The rearrangement links TRBV5-1 to TRBJ2-2; 9 bases map to TRBD1. From germline, CDR1 is SGHRS and CDR2 YFSETQ. The CDR3 has 16 amino acids. CDR3 bases read: TGCGCCAGCAGCTTGTTCCCGGGACAGGGTGATTCACCG. Amino acids: CASSLFPGQGDSP. The complete CDR3 protein is CASSLFPGQGDSPLFF.

On this clone itself: Read coverage stops 3 residues before the CDR3 terminus; the germline J gene supplies the remainder. This chain joins TRBV2 and TRBJ1-1; 7 nucleotides match TRBD1. Trimming cost V 11 bases and J 4 bases; bases outside gene matches: 7. Germline V CDR1 and CDR2: SNHLY, FYNNEI. This CDR3 comprises 12 residues. CDR3 DNA (partial): TGTGCCGGAGGGGGCCCCTCCACTGAA. Protein product: CAGGGPSTE. Given in full, the CDR3 is CAGGGPSTEAFF.

Comment on this clone: Read data end 3 residues before the CDR3 end; the end is taken from the germline J gene. This chain uses TRBV7-8 with TRBJ2-5; 10 bases match TRBD2. The CDR3 consists of 16 residues. V shed 1 base and J 3 bases; nucleotides not matched to a gene: 5. Per germline, CDR1 SGHVS and CDR2 FQNEAQ. Incomplete CDR3 DNA: TGTGCCAGCAGCTTAGGTCTTCTAGCGGGGGAAGAGACC. As protein: CASSLGLLAGEET. In full, the CDR3 reads CASSLGLLAGEETQYF.

With regard to this clone: The observed sequence ends 3 residues before the CDR3 terminus, with the missing tail filled in from the germline J gene. The V and J genes are TRBV19 and TRBJ1-2, with 11 bases aligning to TRBD1. This CDR3 is 14 amino acids long. Germline values: CDR1 LNHDA, CDR2 SQIVND (reference sequence). The sequenced CDR3 bases are TGTGCCAGTAGTAGGACAGGGGGCCCCTACGAC. Its translation: CASSRTGGPYD. The complete CDR3 sequence is CASSRTGGPYDYTF.

As to this clone: The observed sequence ends 3 residues before the CDR3 terminus, with the missing tail filled in from the germline J gene. This rearrangement joins TRBV7-3 to TRBJ2-1, with 11 bases fitting TRBD2. The CDR3 is 16 residues long. Germline-derived CDR1 and CDR2 are SGHTA and FQGTGA. Trimming cost V 3 bases and J 3 bases; bases outside gene matches: 4. Here the CDR3 reads CASSLSGTSGYNEQFF. Incomplete CDR3 DNA: TGTGCCAGCAGCTTGTCCGGGACTAGCGGCTACAATGAG.

As to this clone: The read is 3 residues too short to cover the CDR3 end, so that end is filled in from the germline J gene. V is TRBV5-6 and J is TRBJ1-2; perhaps TRBD1 as D (5 bases). The V end was cut by 4 bases, the J end by 2 bases, with 9 bases between. This CDR3 has 13 residues. Germline V gives CDR1 SGHDT, CDR2 YYEEEE. The CDR3 sequence is CASSPGGNYGYTF. The part of the CDR3 DNA that was read is TGTGCCAGCAGCCCCGGGGGGAACTATGGC.

Remarks on this clone: With the read ending 3 residues before the CDR3 end, the germline J gene is used to fill in that end. J is TRBJ1-4 and V is TRBV14, with 7 bases that match TRBD1. The CDR3 spans 14 residues. Per germline, CDR1 SGHDN and CDR2 FVKESK. The CDR3 protein is CASSRQGEGAPLFF. The sequenced CDR3 bases are TGTGCCAGCAGCCGTCAGGGGGAAGGAGCACCA.

Note on this clone: From the germline J gene comes the end of the CDR3, since the read stops 3 residues before it. This rearrangement joins TRBV19 to TRBJ2-3; TRBD2 aligns across 13 bases. The CDR3 has 19 residues. Germline CDR1 is LNHDA and CDR2 is SQIVND (reference sequence). Unmatched junction bases numbered 11, after V lost 5 bases and J lost 0 bases. Partial CDR3 DNA: TGTGCCAGTAGTGGCCCGACTAGCGGGGGGACACCGAGCACAGATACG. Protein: CASSGPTSGGTPSTDT. The complete CDR3 sequence is CASSGPTSGGTPSTDTQYF.

Worth noting for this clone: Read data end 3 residues before the CDR3 end; the end is taken from the germline J gene. The rearrangement links TRBV16 to TRBJ2-3, with 13 nucleotides matching TRBD2. Germline-derived CDR1 and CDR2 are KGHSY and FQNENV. Trimming took 4 bases from V and 4 from J; bases not matched to a gene: 11. The length of the CDR3 is 18 residues. The CDR3 here is CASSPGRLAGGLADTQYF. CDR3 DNA, as far as it was read: TGTGCCAGCAGCCCCGGGCGACTAGCGGGAGGCCTTGCAGATACG.

In the case of this clone: An end of the junction differs from the germline gene, which may be a read error. The read stops 3 residues short of the end of the CDR3; the missing end is completed from the germline J gene. The V call is TRBV5-1, the J call TRBJ2-5; D is undetermined. The CDR3 contains 15 residues. Germline V CDR1 and CDR2: SGHRS, YFSETQ. The CDR3 spells CASSLGMGYQKTQYF. CDR3 DNA (partial): TGCGCCAGCAGCTTGGGGATGGGCTACCAAAAGACC.

Points on this clone: The read comes to an end 3 residues before the CDR3 does, leaving the germline J gene to fill in the end. V and J are TRBV3-1 (or the pseudogene TRBV3-2) and TRBJ1-1; D might be TRBD1 (5 bases). The CDR3 totals 13 residues. Germline V gives CDR1 LGHDT, CDR2 YNNKEL (reference sequence). The DNA read from the CDR3 is TGTGCCAGCAGCCAACTGCCAGGGTACTCA. Translation gives CASSQLPGYS. The CDR3 reads in full as CASSQLPGYSAFF.

As for this clone: The missing CDR3 end, 3 residues past where the read stops, is filled in from the germline J gene. This chain uses TRBV19 with TRBJ1-5, with 8 positions matching TRBD1. There are 16 residues in the CDR3. CDR1 and CDR2 (germline): LNHDA, SQIVND (reference sequence). The junction had 6 bases not matched to a gene; V was cut back by 3 bases and J by 2 bases. CDR3 bases read: TGTGCCAGTAGTATGTGGACAGGGACCCGCAATCAGCCC. It encodes CASSMWTGTRNQP. In full, the CDR3 reads CASSMWTGTRNQPQHF.